The text below deals with one T cell receptor beta chain. The target antigen is unknown. With 60 Vbeta and 13 Jbeta primers, the PCR was carried out. The protocol was immunoSEQ multiplex PCR, while the TCRdb copy is restricted to in-frame clones and leaves out a portion. The record lists roughly 50,000 clones, of which the ten most abundant hold 2% to 2.5%. The CDR3 has 16 residues. Germline assignment: CDR1 LGHNA and CDR2 YNFKEQ. The V end lost 1 base, the J end lost 7 bases, and 16 bases lay between the germline ends. This sample stems from a study of cytomegalovirus exposure and HLA in healthy donors. Broader study findings: Published work reported that the classifier diagnosed cytomegalovirus status with high specificity and sensitivity. Prior analysis indicated that the majority of TCR beta V segments exhibited productivity approximately 87% or approximately 30% of the time.

This clonotype was sampled from a female donor in good health and CMV-seronegative. The chain combines TRBV4-2 with TRBJ2-2, with D possibly TRBD2 on 7 matching bases. Sequencing was performed on PBMCs. The CDR3 coding sequence is TGTGCCAGCAGCCAAGGAGGGGGGGGTCGAGGCGGGGAGCTGTTTTTT. This gives the protein CASSQGGGGRGGELFF.